What follows are 30 T cell receptor beta chains derived from one specimen sequenced in a study of molecular identifiers for immune sequencing clone quantification. Via MiXCR, TCRdb re-called the PCR reads, giving one row per CDR3 protein. Of around 480,000 distinct CDR3 sequences listed, around a fifth are singletons. The sequenced sample was naive CD8+ T cells from blood, with Jurkat cell RNA spiked in. The subset is: FACS-sorted CD8+CD4-CCR7+CD45RA+ naive T cells. Source of these receptors: a human donor in good health. Some libraries in this study had Jurkat cell RNA spiked in.

This clonotype was detected ten times or more. This CDR3 is CASSPYAGELFF. The CDR3 DNA reads TGTGCCAGCAGCCCCTACGCCGGGGAGCTGTTTTTT. The rearrangement joins TRBV7-9 to TRBJ2-2; the D is unclear. V was trimmed by 5 bases and J by 6 bases, leaving 7 bases between them. The CDR3 totals 12 residues. The germline V gene encodes CDR1 SEHNR and CDR2 FQNEAQ (reference sequence). The full variable domain, in which reference TRBV7-9 and TRBJ2-2 provide the parts outside the CDR3, is DTGVSQNPRHKITKRGQNVTFRCDPISEHNRLYWYRQTLGQGPEFLTYFQNEAQLEKSRLLSDRFSAERPKGSFSTLEIQRTEQGDSAMYLCASSPYAGELFFGEGSRLTVL.

There are many counts of this clonotype. The rearrangement links TRBV4-3 to TRBJ1-5; no firm D call. V was clipped by 11 bases and J by 0 bases, with 11 bases between them. Germline V CDR1 and CDR2: LGHNA, YSLEER. CDR3 length: 13 residues. Here the CDR3 DNA reads TGCGCCCGAGCAGTTTATAGCAATCAGCCCCAGCATTTT. This gives the protein CARAVYSNQPQHF.

J is TRBJ1-1 and V is TRBV11-2, with a tentative D call TRBD1 (6 bases). Trimming took off 8 bases at V and 7 bases at J, with 23 bases between the two ends. CDR3 size: 15 residues. Per germline, CDR1 SGHAT and CDR2 FQNNGV. The CDR3 coding sequence is TGTGCCAGCGACCCCCTCGGACAGATCCCTAGTGAAGCTTTCTTT. As protein: CASDPLGQIPSEAFF.

In its sample, this clonotype was seen many times. The chain links TRBV6-2 or TRBV6-3 to TRBJ2-7; D ambiguous. Trimming pared 2 bases from V and 0 bases from J, leaving 8 bases between. Germline assignment: CDR1 MNHEY and CDR2 SVGEGT. The CDR3 extends over 14 amino acids. The CDR3 DNA sequence: TGTGCCAGCAGTTACGGTCGGATCTCCTACGAGCAGTACTTC. The encoded protein is CASSYGRISYEQYF.

With respect to this clonotype: A much larger clone lies a single base off, so this may be a read error. This chain joins TRBV30 and TRBJ2-7; no reliable D call. Germline V gene data show CDR1 as GTSNPN and CDR2 as SVGIG (reference sequence). The ends were cut back, 1 base at V and 6 bases at J, with 13 bases in the middle. The CDR3 consists of 13 residues. CDR3 nucleotides: TGTGCCTGGAGTGACGAGACCTCTGGCGAGCAGTACTTC. Translation: CAWSDETSGEQYF.

This clonotype has at least ten counts. The chain combines TRBV19 with TRBJ1-1; possibly TRBD1 for D (5 bases). With 7 bases removed from V and 2 bases from J, the gap between germline ends came to 8 bases. In germline, CDR1 is LNHDA, CDR2 SQIVND (reference sequence). This CDR3 is built from 12 residues. The CDR3 reads CASMTVNTEAFF. The CDR3 DNA follows: TGTGCCAGTATGACAGTAAACACTGAAGCTTTCTTT.

This clonotype has just a few counts. This chain connects TRBV19 to TRBJ2-7; perhaps TRBD2 as D (7 bases). The CDR3 consists of 15 residues. V dropped 6 bases and J dropped 7 bases, with 22 bases sitting between them. CDR1 and CDR2 (germline): LNHDA, SQIVND (reference sequence). CDR3 sequence reads: CASSPGGFGGGEQYF. For the CDR3, the DNA is TGTGCCAGTAGCCCGGGGGGCTTCGGAGGGGGTGAGCAGTACTTC.

This chain connects TRBV18 to TRBJ2-1; 11 bases match TRBD1. From germline, CDR1 is KGHSH and CDR2 LQKENI. The CDR3 sequence is 16 residues long. V trimming: 6 bases; J trimming: 3 bases; junction bases outside the gene matches: 7. CDR3 in DNA: TGTGCCAGCTCCTTAGGAGGGACAGGGGGCTACAATGAGCAGTTCTTC. It is translated as CASSLGGTGGYNEQFF.

The CDR3 loop is CASGLGYNEQYF. The CDR3 nucleotides read TGTGCTAGTGGTTTGGGGTACAACGAGCAGTACTTC. V usage is TRBV12-5 and J usage is TRBJ2-7; D unresolved. The length of the CDR3 is 12 residues. The V and J ends lost 1 base and 5 bases respectively, with 6 bases between them. Looked up from germline, CDR1 is LGHNT and CDR2 is FRNRAP.

Ten or more counts support this clonotype. The V call is TRBV6-6, the J call TRBJ2-5, with 11 bases matching TRBD2. In germline, CDR1 is MNHNY, CDR2 SVGAGI (reference sequence). J was trimmed by 4 bases and V by 0 bases; bases with no gene match: 19. This CDR3 is built from 21 residues. This CDR3 reads CASSYSNRVGTSGEPGETQYF. CDR3 coding DNA: TGTGCCAGCAGTTACTCGAATAGGGTTGGGACTAGCGGAGAGCCGGGAGAGACCCAGTACTTC.

This clonotype was recorded a few times. The chain is built from TRBV20-1 and TRBJ2-5; TRBD1 or TRBD2 may be the D gene (5 bases each). CDR1 is DFQATT and CDR2 is SNEGSKA in the germline V gene (reference sequence). Trimming removed 1 base at V and 4 bases at J, with 31 bases between. The length of the CDR3 is 20 residues. The CDR3 is CSARVFPGAAGTNQGETQYF. CDR3 nucleotide sequence: TGCAGTGCTAGAGTTTTTCCTGGAGCGGCAGGAACCAACCAGGGAGAGACCCAGTACTTC.

This clonotype was counted many times. The chain is built from TRBV29-1 and TRBJ2-7, with TRBD2 as a possible D gene (6 bases). CDR1 SQVTM and CDR2 ANQGSEA come from the germline V gene. V gave up 4 bases and J gave up 2 bases, with 12 bases separating them. The CDR3 has 13 amino acids. CDR3 DNA sequence: TGCAGCGTTGCCCCGGGGACTGCCTACGAGCAGTACTTC. As protein: CSVAPGTAYEQYF.

Points on this clonotype: The junction differs from germline at one of its ends, possibly a read error. The genes are TRBV14 and TRBJ2-7; D not certain. The CDR3 is made up of 14 amino acids. Germline V gene data show CDR1 as SGHDN and CDR2 as FVKESK. CDR3 loop: CASGQPTGLREQYF. In DNA, the CDR3 is TGTGCCAGCGGCCAGCCGACGGGTCTGAGAGAGCAGTACTTC.

The rearrangement uses TRBV25-1 and TRBJ2-5; 9 bases fit TRBD2. With 4 bases clipped from V and 0 bases from J, the junction kept 6 bases outside the gene matches. The CDR3 has 16 residues. CDR1 is MGHDK and CDR2 is SYGVNS in the germline V gene. The chain's CDR3 is CASSGKRGDNQETQYF. The CDR3 bases are TGTGCCAGCAGTGGCAAGCGGGGGGACAACCAAGAGACCCAGTACTTC.

Remarks on this clonotype: This may be a read error: a much more frequent sequence differs by one nucleotide. The CDR3 coding sequence is TGTGCCAGCAGCTTGGATGTCGGGACTTACACAGGTACGCAGTATTTT. Protein product: CASSLDVGTYTGTQYF. The chain couples TRBV5-6 to TRBJ2-3, with D tentatively TRBD2 (6 bases). Per germline, CDR1 SGHDT and CDR2 YYEEEE. This CDR3 region has 16 residues.

At least ten counts were recorded for this clonotype. The genes are TRBV9 and TRBJ2-3; TRBD2 matches 15 bases. CDR1 SGDLS and CDR2 YYNGEE come from the germline V gene. This CDR3 has 18 amino acids. Trimming took 1 base from V and 6 from J; bases not matched to a gene: 9. CDR3 DNA: TGTGCCAGCAGCGTAAACCCCCGGACTAGCGGGGGGGCCGATACGCAGTATTTT. The encoded protein is CASSVNPRTSGGADTQYF.

This clonotype was detected ten times or more. This chain joins TRBV9 and TRBJ2-7, with 8 bases matching TRBD2. In germline, CDR1 is SGDLS, CDR2 YYNGEE. V dropped 4 bases and J dropped 3; count of bases not matched to a gene: 9. CDR3 length equals 15 residues. The CDR3 protein is CASSPTGLVFYEQYF. The CDR3 coding sequence is TGTGCCAGCAGCCCAACGGGACTAGTATTCTACGAGCAGTACTTC.

Regarding this clonotype: An end of the junction does not agree with germline; a read error may underlie this. This chain joins TRBV14 and TRBJ2-2, with TRBD2 identical over 7 bases. The CDR3 loop spans 19 amino acids. Looked up from germline, CDR1 is SGHDN and CDR2 is FVKESK. CDR3 DNA sequence: TGTGCCAGCAGCCAAGATATTGGGGGGGTCTGGACGAACGCCGGGGAGCTGTTTTTT. Translating gives CASSQDIGGVWTNAGELFF.

This clonotype was detected many times. The V gene is TRBV7-6, the J gene TRBJ2-1, with 8 bases that match TRBD2. CDR3 length: 16 residues. With 3 bases clipped from V and 6 bases from J, the junction kept 10 bases outside the gene matches. CDR1 is SGHVS, CDR2 FNYEAQ, per germline. The CDR3 loop reads CASSFFEAGAGNEQFF. The CDR3 nucleotides read TGTGCCAGCAGCTTTTTCGAAGCGGGAGCTGGCAATGAGCAGTTCTTC.

Comment on this clonotype: A read error is possible here, since a much larger clone lies one base away. The conserved phenylalanine or tryptophan normally closing the CDR3 is absent here, so this likely arose from a read error. This chain links TRBV4-3 with TRBJ1-4; D is ambiguous. V was pared by 0 bases and J by 4 bases, with 9 bases between. The CDR3 has 15 residues. The germline V gene encodes CDR1 LGHNA and CDR2 YSLEER. CDR3 DNA sequence: TGCGCCAGCAGCCAAGAGCGTCACCTTAATGAAAAACTGTTTCTT. Its translation is CASSQERHLNEKLFL.

The chain has TRBV30 and TRBJ2-2, with 7 nucleotides matching TRBD1. V lost 5 bases to trimming and J lost 6 bases; unmatched junction nucleotides: 6. The germline V gene has CDR1 GTSNPN and CDR2 SVGIG (reference sequence). The CDR3 runs 13 residues. The CDR3 DNA reads TGTGCCTGGGATCTAGGGGGCCCCGGGGAGCTGTTTTTT. The encoded protein is CAWDLGGPGELFF.

This clonotype was recorded many times. The rearrangement joins TRBV14 to TRBJ2-7, with 8 bases identical to TRBD2. There are 15 residues in the CDR3. The germline V gene encodes CDR1 SGHDN and CDR2 FVKESK. V was pared by 2 bases and J by 4 bases, with 7 bases of the junction left unmatched. The CDR3 coding sequence is TGTGCCAGCAGCCAAAGAAGCGGGAGTAAGTACGAGCAGTACTTC. As protein: CASSQRSGSKYEQYF.

This clonotype occurred a few times. This rearrangement joins TRBV13 to TRBJ2-3; D is possibly TRBD1 (6 bases). The CDR3 length is 15 residues. V was pared by 2 bases and J by 4 bases, with 13 bases between. Germline V gene lookup returns CDR1 PRHDT and CDR2 FYEKMQ (reference sequence). CDR3: CASSLRQGIPDTQYF. Here the CDR3 DNA reads TGTGCCAGCAGCTTAAGGCAGGGGATCCCAGATACGCAGTATTTT.

This clonotype came up many times. V is TRBV2 and J is TRBJ2-3; TRBD2 matches 9 bases. The CDR3 has 15 amino acids. The germline V gene has CDR1 SNHLY and CDR2 FYNNEI. Germline trimming cut 6 bases from V and 1 base from J; bases unmatched to any gene: 5. The CDR3 DNA reads TGTGCCAGCAGGGCGACTAGCGGCCGCACAGATACGCAGTATTTT. It encodes CASRATSGRTDTQYF.

The chain joins TRBV6-1 to TRBJ2-1, with a weak D call TRBD2 (6 bases). V was clipped by 2 bases and J by 7 bases, with 9 bases between them. The length of the CDR3 is 13 residues. Germline V gene lookup returns CDR1 MNHNS and CDR2 SASEGT. CDR3 protein: CASSETGGNEQFF. The CDR3 nucleotides are TGTGCCAGCAGTGAAACCGGAGGGAATGAGCAGTTCTTC.

This clonotype was seen a few times. The chain joins TRBV9 to TRBJ2-1, with 11 bases aligning to TRBD2. Losses at the gene ends were 0 bases for V and 4 bases for J; bases not matched to a gene: 6. CDR1 SGDLS and CDR2 YYNGEE come from the germline V gene. The CDR3 consists of 17 residues. CDR3 in amino acids: CASSVALAGGPYNEQFF. The DNA for the CDR3 is TGTGCCAGCAGCGTAGCGTTAGCGGGAGGGCCGTACAATGAGCAGTTCTTC.

The chain has TRBV19 and TRBJ1-1; no definite D call. V gave up 0 bases and J gave up 0 bases, with 8 bases separating them. The CDR3 consists of 15 residues. CDR1 is LNHDA, CDR2 SQIVND, per germline (reference sequence). The CDR3 DNA reads TGTGCCAGTAGTATAGAGCGGACCATGAACACTGAAGCTTTCTTT. This gives the protein CASSIERTMNTEAFF.

The chain employs TRBV20-1 and TRBJ2-7, with 7 nucleotides matching TRBD2. Germline loops: CDR1 DFQATT, CDR2 SNEGSKA (reference sequence). CDR3 length: 15 amino acids. J lost 2 bases, V lost 0 bases, and 7 bases had no gene match. The CDR3 nucleotides read TGCAGTGCTAGAGATTTGAGGGAGGGGACCTACGAGCAGTACTTC. Its translation: CSARDLREGTYEQYF.

Ten or more counts support this clonotype. The chain uses TRBV29-1 and TRBJ2-7, with D perhaps given as TRBD1 or TRBD2 (7 bases each). The ends were cut back, 0 bases at V and 4 bases at J, with 13 bases in the middle. The CDR3 has 14 residues. CDR1 is SQVTM and CDR2 is ANQGSEA in the germline V gene. This CDR3 is CSVEEAGGGYEQYF. The CDR3 bases are TGCAGCGTTGAAGAGGCAGGGGGAGGGTACGAGCAGTACTTC.

This clonotype was seen a few times. The chain carries TRBV4-3 and TRBJ2-1; D call uncertain. V was trimmed by 1 base and J by 8 bases, leaving 18 bases between them. Per the germline V gene, CDR1 is LGHNA and CDR2 is YSLEER. The CDR3 extends over 16 amino acids. CDR3 in amino acids: CASSQVVRSDSDEQFF. The DNA of the CDR3 is TGCGCCAGCAGCCAAGTGGTCAGGTCGGATTCGGATGAGCAGTTCTTC.